Below are 13 T cell receptor beta chains sequenced from a single sample in a study of CD8 T cell repertoires and HIV-1 epitope variants. These receptors have no identified antigens. Repertoires were generated with immunoSEQ multiplex PCR, while TCRdb's copy carries only in-frame clones and drops some. This table has about 6,200 clones, 65% to 70% appearing once. Material for sequencing was cultured CD8+ T cells derived from PBMCs. All receptors come from a male donor with HIV.

V is TRBV13 and J is TRBJ2-3; TRBD2 agrees at 13 bases. V was clipped by 0 bases and J by 0 bases; unmatched bases: 12. The CDR3 covers 21 residues. Looked up from germline, CDR1 is PRHDT and CDR2 is FYEKMQ (reference sequence). The CDR3 loop reads CASSLGPLGTSGESSTDTQYF. The CDR3 DNA reads TGTGCCAGCAGCTTAGGACCACTAGGGACTAGCGGGGAATCTAGCACAGATACGCAGTATTTT.

Only a few counts were recorded for this clone. The chain is built from TRBV7-3 and TRBJ2-7; no clear D gene. The CDR3 extends over 12 amino acids. The germline V gene encodes CDR1 SGHTA and CDR2 FQGTGA. Trimming left V 6 bases short and J 0 bases short, with 6 bases between. The CDR3 sequence is CASRRGSYEQYF. The CDR3 DNA is TGTGCCAGCAGGCGCGGCTCCTACGAGCAGTACTTC.

This clone is medium-sized. The gene calls are TRBV5-6 and TRBJ1-4; D possibly corresponds to TRBD1 (5 bases). The CDR3 has 12 amino acids. The V and J ends lost 0 bases and 10 bases respectively, with 7 bases between them. CDR1 is SGHDT, CDR2 YYEEEE, per germline. The CDR3 DNA reads TGTGCCAGCAGCTTGGGAGGGGCAAAACTGTTTTTT. Protein product: CASSLGGAKLFF. Drawing the rest from reference TRBV5-6 and TRBJ1-4, the complete variable domain is DAGVTQSPTHLIKTRGQQVTLRCSPKSGHDTVSWYQQALGQGPQFIFQYYEEEERQRGNFPDRFSGHQFPNYSSELNVNALLLGDSALYLCASSLGGAKLFFGSGTQLSVL.

The chain recombines TRBV4-2 with TRBJ2-1; weak D call: TRBD1 (6 bases). The CDR3 has 13 amino acids. Germline loops: CDR1 LGHNA, CDR2 YNFKEQ. Deletions cut 1 base from V and 8 bases from J, with 9 bases between. The CDR3, as DNA: TGTGCCAGCAGCCAAGGCAGGGGCGATGAGCAGTTCTTC. Protein: CASSQGRGDEQFF.

This clone turned up a few times. Other DNA variants within this sample encode the same CDR3. The genes are TRBV27 and TRBJ2-6; D is unresolved. From germline, CDR1 is MNHEY and CDR2 SMNVEV (reference sequence). CDR3 length: 14 residues. The V end lost 5 bases, the J end lost 2 bases, and 7 bases lay between the germline ends. CDR3 in amino acids: CASSLSAGANVLTF. The CDR3 nucleotides are TGTGCCAGCAGTCTTTCTGCTGGGGCCAACGTCCTGACTTTC.

V usage is TRBV6-5 and J usage is TRBJ2-7; D remains unclear. This CDR3 contains 14 residues. CDR1 and CDR2 from the germline V gene are MNHEY and SVGAGI. The V gene lost 4 bases and the J gene lost 5 bases, with 15 bases spanning the gap. Written as DNA, the CDR3 is TGTGCCAGCAGTTCCCAGGTTTGGCGCGACGAGCAGTACTTC. Translated, it gives CASSSQVWRDEQYF.

This chain uses TRBV27 with TRBJ2-1; a weak D match, TRBD2 (6 bases). This CDR3 spans 12 amino acids. Trimming stripped 4 bases from V and 10 bases from J, with 11 bases between. CDR1 MNHEY and CDR2 SMNVEV come from the germline V gene (reference sequence). The CDR3 nucleotides read TGTGCCAGCAGTTGGGGGGAAGGGGAGCAGTTCTTC. Residues: CASSWGEGEQFF.

V usage is TRBV9 and J usage is TRBJ1-1; TRBD1 is a possible D gene (5 bases). With 1 base removed from V and 1 base from J, the gap between germline ends came to 20 bases. Germline CDR1 reads SGDLS; CDR2 reads YYNGEE. The CDR3 has 18 residues. The CDR3 region has the DNA TGTGCCAGCAGCGTAAGTGTCCGGGGGTCGGGGACGAACACTGAAGCTTTCTTT. Protein sequence: CASSVSVRGSGTNTEAFF.

The chain combines TRBV28 with TRBJ2-3; TRBD2 agrees at 7 bases. From germline, CDR1 is MDHEN and CDR2 SYDVKM. There are 15 residues in the CDR3. Trimming cost V 3 bases and J 4 bases; bases outside gene matches: 7. The CDR3 is CASSLGGVFADTQYF. The DNA for the CDR3 is TGTGCCAGCAGTTTGGGGGGGGTATTTGCAGATACGCAGTATTTT.

The chain carries TRBV7-8 and TRBJ1-1; D is unresolved. The CDR3 sequence is 13 residues long. V gave up 2 bases and J gave up 1 base, with 5 bases separating them. CDR1 is SGHVS, CDR2 FQNEAQ, per germline. CDR3 protein: CASSLSENTEAFF. The CDR3 DNA is TGTGCCAGCAGCTTATCCGAGAACACTGAAGCTTTCTTT.

This sequence joins TRBV7-2 and TRBJ2-7; D call uncertain. This CDR3 contains 13 residues. The germline V and J ends were trimmed by 0 bases and 5 bases, with 8 bases remaining between them. The germline CDR1 and CDR2 sequences are SGHTA and FQGNSA. In nucleotides, the CDR3 is TGTGCCAGCAGCTTAGCGTTAAGGAACGAGCAGTACTTC. Translating gives CASSLALRNEQYF.

This clone was counted only a few times. CDR3 loop: CASSFRRTGELFF. The CDR3 region has the DNA TGTGCCAGCAGCTTTAGAAGGACCGGGGAGCTGTTTTTT. This chain uses TRBV11-3 with TRBJ2-2; D gene ambiguous. Germline CDR1 SGHNT, CDR2 YENEEA. Trimming took 3 bases from V and 5 from J, leaving 7 bases between them. The CDR3 has 13 amino acids.

The chain has TRBV6-5 and TRBJ2-1, with TRBD2 matching 16 bases. The germline CDR1 and CDR2 sequences are MNHEY and SVGAGI. This CDR3 contains 16 residues. J was trimmed by 7 bases and V by 0 bases; bases with no gene match: 0. In DNA form, the CDR3 reads TGTGCCAGCAGTTACTCGGGACTAGCGGGGGGGAATGAGCAGTTCTTC. Translated, it gives CASSYSGLAGGNEQFF.